Reported below is one T cell receptor (beta chain). The sample is drawn from a study of identical twins. One entry per CDR3 protein, called by TCRdb with MiXCR from the 5' RACE reads. The table includes 600,000 to 700,000 distinct CDR3 sequences, about 20% detected once. Deletions cut 6 bases from V and 0 bases from J, with 15 bases between. CDR3 length: 16 amino acids. CDR1 is KGHSH, CDR2 LQKENI, per germline. The data also belong to a second study, concerning T cells expressing NK-cell markers.

Sequencing input: PBMCs. This receptor was identified in a woman aged 18-29 years in good health. The V and J genes are TRBV18 and TRBJ2-1; a weak D match, TRBD2 (5 bases). CDR3 in amino acids: CASSPLGLHSYNEQFF. CDR3 in DNA: TGTGCCAGCTCCCCCCTAGGACTTCACTCCTACAATGAGCAGTTCTTC. Drawing the rest from reference TRBV18 and TRBJ2-1, the complete variable domain is NAGVMQNPRHLVRRRGQEARLRCSPMKGHSHVYWYRQLPEEGLKFMVYLQKENIIDESGMPKERFSAEFPKEGPSILRIQQVVRGDSAAYFCASSPLGLHSYNEQFFGPGTRLTVL.